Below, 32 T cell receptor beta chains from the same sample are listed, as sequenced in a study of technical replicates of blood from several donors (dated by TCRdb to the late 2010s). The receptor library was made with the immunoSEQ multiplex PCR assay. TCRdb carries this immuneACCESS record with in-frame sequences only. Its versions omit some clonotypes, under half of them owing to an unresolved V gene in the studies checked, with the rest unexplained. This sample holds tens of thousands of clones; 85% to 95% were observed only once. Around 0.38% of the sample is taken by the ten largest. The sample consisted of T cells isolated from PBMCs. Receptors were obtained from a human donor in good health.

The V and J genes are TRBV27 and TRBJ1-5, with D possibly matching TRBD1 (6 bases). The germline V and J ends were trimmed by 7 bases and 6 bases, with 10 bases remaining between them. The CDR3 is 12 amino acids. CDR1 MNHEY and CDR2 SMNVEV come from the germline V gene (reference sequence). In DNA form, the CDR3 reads TGTGCCAGCAAGACAGGATCTCAGCCCCAGCATTTT. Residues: CASKTGSQPQHF.

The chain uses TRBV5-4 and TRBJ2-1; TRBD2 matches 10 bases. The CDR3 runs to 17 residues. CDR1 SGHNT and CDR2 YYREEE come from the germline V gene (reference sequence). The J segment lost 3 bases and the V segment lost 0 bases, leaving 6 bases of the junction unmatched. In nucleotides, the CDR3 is TGTGCCAGCAGCTTGGCGGAGCGGGAGGGGTTCTACAATGAGCAGTTCTTC. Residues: CASSLAEREGFYNEQFF.

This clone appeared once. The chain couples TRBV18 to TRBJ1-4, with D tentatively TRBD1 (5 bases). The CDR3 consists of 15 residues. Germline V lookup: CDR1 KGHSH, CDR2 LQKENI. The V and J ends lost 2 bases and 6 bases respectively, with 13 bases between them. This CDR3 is CASSPWEQEDEKLFF. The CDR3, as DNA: TGTGCCAGCTCACCATGGGAACAGGAAGATGAAAAACTGTTTTTT. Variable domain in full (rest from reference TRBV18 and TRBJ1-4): NAGVMQNPRHLVRRRGQEARLRCSPMKGHSHVYWYRQLPEEGLKFMVYLQKENIIDESGMPKERFSAEFPKEGPSILRIQQVVRGDSAAYFCASSPWEQEDEKLFFGSGTQLSVL.

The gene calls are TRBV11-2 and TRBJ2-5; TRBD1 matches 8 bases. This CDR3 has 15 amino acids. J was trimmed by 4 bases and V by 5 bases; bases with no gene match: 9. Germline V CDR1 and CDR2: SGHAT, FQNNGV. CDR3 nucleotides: TGTGCCAGCAGCCCCTACACAGGGGGGTTAGAGACCCAGTACTTC. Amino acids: CASSPYTGGLETQYF.

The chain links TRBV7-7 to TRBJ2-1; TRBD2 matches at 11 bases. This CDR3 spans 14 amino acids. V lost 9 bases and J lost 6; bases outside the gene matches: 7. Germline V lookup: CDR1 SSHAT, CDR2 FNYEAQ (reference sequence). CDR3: CASGLAGGTNEQFF. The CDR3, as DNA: TGTGCCAGTGGTTTAGCGGGAGGGACCAATGAGCAGTTCTTC.

The CDR3 region is CASSISGSVTDTQYF. CDR3 bases: TGTGCCAGTAGTATAAGCGGCAGCGTCACAGATACGCAGTATTTT. The chain recombines TRBV19 with TRBJ2-3; D perhaps matches TRBD2 (5 bases). In germline, CDR1 is LNHDA, CDR2 SQIVND (reference sequence). This CDR3 has 15 amino acids. Trimming stripped 2 bases from V and 2 bases from J, with 11 bases between.

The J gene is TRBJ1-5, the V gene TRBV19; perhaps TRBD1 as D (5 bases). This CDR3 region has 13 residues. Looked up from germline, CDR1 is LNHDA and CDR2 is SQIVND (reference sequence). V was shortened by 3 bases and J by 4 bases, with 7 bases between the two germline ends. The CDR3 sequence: CASSITGNQPQHF. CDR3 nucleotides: TGTGCCAGTAGTATCACAGGTAATCAGCCCCAGCATTTT.

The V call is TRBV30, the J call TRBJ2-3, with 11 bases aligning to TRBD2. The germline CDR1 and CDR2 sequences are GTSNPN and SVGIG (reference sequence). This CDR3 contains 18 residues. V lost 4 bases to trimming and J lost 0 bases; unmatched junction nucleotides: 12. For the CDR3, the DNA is TGTGCCTGGAACCCTACTAGCGGGAGTTTCTTTAGCACAGATACGCAGTATTTT. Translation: CAWNPTSGSFFSTDTQYF.

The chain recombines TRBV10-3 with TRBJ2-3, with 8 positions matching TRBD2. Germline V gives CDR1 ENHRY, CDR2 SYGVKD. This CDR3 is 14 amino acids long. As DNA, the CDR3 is TGTGCAAGCAGCGGGAGTGGGGACACAGATACGCAGTATTTT. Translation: CASSGSGDTDTQYF.

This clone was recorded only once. CDR3 in DNA: TGTGCCAGTAGTATTAGCTGGGGCCAGCCCCAGCATTTT. It translates to CASSISWGQPQHF. This chain joins TRBV19 and TRBJ1-5; tentative D call: TRBD1 (5 bases). Trimming pared 3 bases from V and 7 bases from J, leaving 10 bases between. This CDR3 region has 13 residues. From germline, CDR1 is LNHDA and CDR2 SQIVND (reference sequence).

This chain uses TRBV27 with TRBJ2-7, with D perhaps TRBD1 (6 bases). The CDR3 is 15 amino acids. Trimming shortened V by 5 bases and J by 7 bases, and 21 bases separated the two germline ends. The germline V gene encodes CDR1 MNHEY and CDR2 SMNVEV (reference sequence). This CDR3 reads CASSGSQGPLREQYF. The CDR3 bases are TGTGCCAGCAGTGGAAGCCAGGGGCCGTTAAGAGAGCAGTACTTC.

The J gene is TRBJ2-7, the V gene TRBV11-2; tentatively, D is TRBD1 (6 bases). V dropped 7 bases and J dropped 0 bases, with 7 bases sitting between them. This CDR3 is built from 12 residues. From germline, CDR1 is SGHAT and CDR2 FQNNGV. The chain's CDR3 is CASKDSSYEQYF. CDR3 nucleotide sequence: TGTGCCAGCAAGGACAGCTCCTACGAGCAGTACTTC.

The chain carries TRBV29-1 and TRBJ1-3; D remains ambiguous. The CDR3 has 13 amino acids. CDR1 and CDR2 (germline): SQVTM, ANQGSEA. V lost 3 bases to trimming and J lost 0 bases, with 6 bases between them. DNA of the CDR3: TGCAGCGTTGAGTTAGTCTCTGGAAACACCATATATTTT. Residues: CSVELVSGNTIYF.

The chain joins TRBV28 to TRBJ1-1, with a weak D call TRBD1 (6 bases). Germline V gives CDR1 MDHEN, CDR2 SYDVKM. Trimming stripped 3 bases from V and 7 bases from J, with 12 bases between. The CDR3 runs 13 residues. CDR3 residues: CASSFNRVSEAFF. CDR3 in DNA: TGTGCCAGCAGTTTCAACAGGGTCAGTGAAGCTTTCTTT. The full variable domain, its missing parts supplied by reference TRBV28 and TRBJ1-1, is DVKVTQSSRYLVKRTGEKVFLECVQDMDHENMFWYRQDPGLGLRLIYFSYDVKMKEKGDIPEGYSVSREKKERFSLILESASTNQTSMYLCASSFNRVSEAFFGQGTRLTVV.

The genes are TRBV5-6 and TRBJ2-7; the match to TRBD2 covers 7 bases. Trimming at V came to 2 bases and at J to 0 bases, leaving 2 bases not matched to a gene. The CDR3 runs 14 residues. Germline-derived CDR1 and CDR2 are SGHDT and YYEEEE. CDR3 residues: CASSFASGSYEQYF. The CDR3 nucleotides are TGTGCCAGCAGCTTTGCTAGCGGCTCCTACGAGCAGTACTTC.

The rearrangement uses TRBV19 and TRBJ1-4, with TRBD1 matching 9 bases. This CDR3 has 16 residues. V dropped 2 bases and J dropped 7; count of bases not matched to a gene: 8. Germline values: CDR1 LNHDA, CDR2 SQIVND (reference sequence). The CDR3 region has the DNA TGTGCCAGTAGTATATTAAGGACAGGGGTTACTGAAAAACTGTTTTTT. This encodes CASSILRTGVTEKLFF.

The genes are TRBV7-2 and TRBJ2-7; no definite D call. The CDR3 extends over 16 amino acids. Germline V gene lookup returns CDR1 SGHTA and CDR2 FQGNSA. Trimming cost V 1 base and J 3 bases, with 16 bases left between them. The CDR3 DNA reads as TGTGCCAGCAGCTTAGGTAGTCTGGGCCCCAACTACGAGCAGTACTTC. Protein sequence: CASSLGSLGPNYEQYF.

The CDR3 bases are TGTGCCAGCAGCTTGCGACAGGGGGCCCGCAATGAGCAGTTCTTC. Translation gives CASSLRQGARNEQFF. The chain recombines TRBV5-8 with TRBJ2-1; TRBD1 matches at 10 bases. The CDR3 covers 15 residues. Germline values: CDR1 SGHTS, CDR2 YDEGEE. With V trimmed by 1 base and J by 6 bases, 4 bases remained unmatched.

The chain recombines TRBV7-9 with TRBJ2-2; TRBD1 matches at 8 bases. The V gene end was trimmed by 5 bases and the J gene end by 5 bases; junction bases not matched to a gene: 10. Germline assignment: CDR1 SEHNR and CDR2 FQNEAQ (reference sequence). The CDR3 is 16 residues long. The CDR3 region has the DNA TGTGCCAGCAGCCTACCGGGACAGGAGACTACCGGGGAGCTGTTTTTT. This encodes CASSLPGQETTGELFF.

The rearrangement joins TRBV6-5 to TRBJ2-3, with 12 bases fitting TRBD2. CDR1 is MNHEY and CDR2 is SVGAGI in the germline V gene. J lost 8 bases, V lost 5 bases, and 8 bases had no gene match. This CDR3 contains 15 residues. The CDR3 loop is CASSPLAGGPRTQYF. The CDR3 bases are TGTGCCAGCAGTCCGCTAGCGGGAGGGCCCCGTACGCAGTATTTT.

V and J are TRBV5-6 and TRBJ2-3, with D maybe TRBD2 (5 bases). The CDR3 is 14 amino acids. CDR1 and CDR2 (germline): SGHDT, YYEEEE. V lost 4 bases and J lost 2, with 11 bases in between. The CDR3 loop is CASSLRRATDTQYF. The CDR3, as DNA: TGTGCCAGCAGCCTGAGGCGGGCCACAGATACGCAGTATTTT.

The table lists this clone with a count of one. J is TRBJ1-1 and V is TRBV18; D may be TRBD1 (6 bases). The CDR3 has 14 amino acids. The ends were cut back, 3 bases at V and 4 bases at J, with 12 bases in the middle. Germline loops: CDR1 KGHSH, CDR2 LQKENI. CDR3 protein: CASSPAGEGTEAFF. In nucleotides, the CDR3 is TGTGCCAGCTCACCGGCAGGGGAAGGCACTGAAGCTTTCTTT.

The CDR3 sequence is CASSYRDRENGGSKNIQYF. As DNA, the CDR3 is TGTGCCAGCAGTTATAGGGACAGGGAGAACGGGGGATCCAAAAACATTCAGTACTTC. The genes are TRBV6-9 and TRBJ2-4; 9 positions agree with TRBD1. CDR3 length equals 19 residues. V lost 2 bases to trimming and J lost 2 bases; unmatched junction nucleotides: 13. Germline V gene data show CDR1 as MNHGY and CDR2 as SVAAGI.

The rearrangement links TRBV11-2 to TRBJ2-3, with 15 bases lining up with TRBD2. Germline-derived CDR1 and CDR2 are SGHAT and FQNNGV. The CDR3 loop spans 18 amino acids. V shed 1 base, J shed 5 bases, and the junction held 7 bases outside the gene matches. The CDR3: CASSLGRTSGRAGDTQYF. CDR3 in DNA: TGTGCCAGCAGCTTAGGCCGGACTAGCGGGAGGGCCGGAGATACGCAGTATTTT.

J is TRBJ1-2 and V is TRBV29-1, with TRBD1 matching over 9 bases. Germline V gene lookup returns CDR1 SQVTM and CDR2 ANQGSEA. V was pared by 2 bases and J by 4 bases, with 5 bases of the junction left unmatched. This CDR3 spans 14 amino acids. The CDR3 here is CSVEFPGQGYGYTF. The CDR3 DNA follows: TGCAGCGTTGAATTCCCGGGACAGGGCTATGGCTACACCTTC.

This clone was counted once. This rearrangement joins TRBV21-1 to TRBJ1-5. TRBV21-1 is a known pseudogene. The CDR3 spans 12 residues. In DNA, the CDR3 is TGTGCCACGCGGGGCCACAATCAGCCCCAGCATTTT. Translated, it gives CATRGHNQPQHF.

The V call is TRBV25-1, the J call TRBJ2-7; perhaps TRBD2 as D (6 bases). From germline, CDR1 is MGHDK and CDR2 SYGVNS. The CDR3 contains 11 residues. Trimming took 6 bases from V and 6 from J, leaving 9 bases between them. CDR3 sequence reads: CASSGGGEQYF. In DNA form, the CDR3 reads TGTGCCAGCAGCGGGGGAGGCGAGCAGTACTTC.

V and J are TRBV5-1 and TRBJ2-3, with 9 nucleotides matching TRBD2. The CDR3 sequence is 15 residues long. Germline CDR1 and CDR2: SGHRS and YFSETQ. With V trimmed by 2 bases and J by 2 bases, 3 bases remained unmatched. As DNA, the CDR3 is TGCGCCAGCAGCTTACTAGCGGGCTACACAGATACGCAGTATTTT. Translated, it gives CASSLLAGYTDTQYF. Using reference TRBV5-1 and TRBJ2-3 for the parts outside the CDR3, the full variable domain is KAGVTQTPRYLIKTRGQQVTLSCSPISGHRSVSWYQQTPGQGLQFLFEYFSETQRNKGNFPGRFSGRQFSNSRSEMNVSTLELGDSALYLCASSLLAGYTDTQYFGPGTRLTVL.

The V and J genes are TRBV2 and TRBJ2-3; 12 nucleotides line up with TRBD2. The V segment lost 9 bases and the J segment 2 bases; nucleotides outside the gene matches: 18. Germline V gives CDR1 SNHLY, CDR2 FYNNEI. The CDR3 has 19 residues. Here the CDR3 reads CASGTGLAGGVDYTDTQYF. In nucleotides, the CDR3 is TGTGCCAGTGGGACGGGGCTAGCGGGAGGGGTGGATTACACAGATACGCAGTATTTT.

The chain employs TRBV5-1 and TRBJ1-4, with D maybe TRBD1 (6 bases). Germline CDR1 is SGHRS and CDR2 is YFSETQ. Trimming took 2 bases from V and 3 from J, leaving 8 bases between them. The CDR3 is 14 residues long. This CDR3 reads CASSLGQSNEKLFF. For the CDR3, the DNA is TGCGCCAGCAGCTTAGGACAGTCTAATGAAAAACTGTTTTTT.

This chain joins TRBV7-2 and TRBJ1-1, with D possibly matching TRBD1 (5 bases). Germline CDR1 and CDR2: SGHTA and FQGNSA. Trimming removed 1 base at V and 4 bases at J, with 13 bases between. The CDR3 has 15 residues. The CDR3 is CASSLVSGVGTEAFF. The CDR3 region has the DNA TGTGCCAGCAGCTTAGTTTCGGGGGTGGGCACTGAAGCTTTCTTT.

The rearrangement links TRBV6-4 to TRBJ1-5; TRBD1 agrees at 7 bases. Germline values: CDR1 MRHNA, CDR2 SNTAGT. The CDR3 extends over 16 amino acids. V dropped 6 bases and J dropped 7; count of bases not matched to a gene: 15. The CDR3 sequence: CASRLGLYDRDQPQHF. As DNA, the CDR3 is TGTGCCAGCAGACTAGGGCTATACGACAGGGACCAGCCCCAGCATTTT.